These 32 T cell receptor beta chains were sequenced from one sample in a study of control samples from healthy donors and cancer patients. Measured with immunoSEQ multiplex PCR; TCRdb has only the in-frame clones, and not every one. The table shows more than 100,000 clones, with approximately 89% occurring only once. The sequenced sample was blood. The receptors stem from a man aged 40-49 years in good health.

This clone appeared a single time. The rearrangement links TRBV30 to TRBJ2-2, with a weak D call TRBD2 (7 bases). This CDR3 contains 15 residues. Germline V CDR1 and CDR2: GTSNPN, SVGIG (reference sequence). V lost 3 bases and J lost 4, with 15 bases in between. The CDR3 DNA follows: TGTGCCTGGAGGAGGGGGGGGGCCTCCACCGGGGAGCTGTTTTTT. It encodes CAWRRGGASTGELFF.

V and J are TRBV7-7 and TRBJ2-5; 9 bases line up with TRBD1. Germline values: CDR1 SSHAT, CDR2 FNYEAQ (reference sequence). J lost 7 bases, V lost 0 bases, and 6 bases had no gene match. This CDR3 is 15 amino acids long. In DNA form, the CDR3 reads TGTGCCAGCAGCTTAGCGTTGGGACAGGGTTGGACCCAGTACTTC. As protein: CASSLALGQGWTQYF.

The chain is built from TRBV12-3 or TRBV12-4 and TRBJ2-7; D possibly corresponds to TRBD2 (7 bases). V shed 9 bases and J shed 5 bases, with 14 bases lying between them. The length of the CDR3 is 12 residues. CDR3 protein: CASGGLADEQYF. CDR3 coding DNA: TGTGCCAGTGGGGGGCTAGCGGACGAGCAGTACTTC.

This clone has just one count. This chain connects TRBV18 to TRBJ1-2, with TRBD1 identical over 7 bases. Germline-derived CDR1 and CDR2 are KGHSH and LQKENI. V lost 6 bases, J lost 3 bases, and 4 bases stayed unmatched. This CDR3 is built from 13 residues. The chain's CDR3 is CASSLGQDYGYTF. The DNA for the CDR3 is TGTGCCAGCTCCCTCGGACAGGACTATGGCTACACCTTC.

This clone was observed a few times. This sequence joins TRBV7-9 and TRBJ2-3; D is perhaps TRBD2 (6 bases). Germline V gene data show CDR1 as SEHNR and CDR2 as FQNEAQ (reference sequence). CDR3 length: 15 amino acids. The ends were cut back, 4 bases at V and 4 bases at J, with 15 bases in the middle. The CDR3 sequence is CASSSPWRGADTQYF. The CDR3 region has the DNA TGTGCCAGCAGCTCCCCCTGGCGGGGCGCAGATACGCAGTATTTT.

The CDR3 reads CASSFGPNIQYF. Written as DNA, the CDR3 is TGTGCCAGCAGTTTCGGCCCAAACATTCAGTACTTC. The chain links TRBV7-2 to TRBJ2-4; D remains ambiguous. Looked up from germline, CDR1 is SGHTA and CDR2 is FQGNSA. This CDR3 region has 12 residues. Trimming shortened V by 6 bases and J by 6 bases, and 9 bases separated the two germline ends.

This chain's CDR3 is CASSLDGTGRNTIYF. DNA for the CDR3: TGTGCCAGCAGCTTAGACGGGACGGGGCGCAACACCATATATTTT. V gene TRBV11-2 combines with J gene TRBJ1-3; possible D gene TRBD1, 5 bases. The CDR3 is made up of 15 amino acids. V lost 0 bases, J lost 7 bases, and 13 bases lay in between. Looked up from germline, CDR1 is SGHAT and CDR2 is FQNNGV.

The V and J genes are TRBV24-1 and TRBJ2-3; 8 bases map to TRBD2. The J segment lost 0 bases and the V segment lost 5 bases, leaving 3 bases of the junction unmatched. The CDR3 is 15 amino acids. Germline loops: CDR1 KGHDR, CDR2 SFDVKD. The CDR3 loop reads CATSGRGASTDTQYF. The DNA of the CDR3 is TGTGCCACCAGTGGGCGGGGGGCAAGCACAGATACGCAGTATTTT.

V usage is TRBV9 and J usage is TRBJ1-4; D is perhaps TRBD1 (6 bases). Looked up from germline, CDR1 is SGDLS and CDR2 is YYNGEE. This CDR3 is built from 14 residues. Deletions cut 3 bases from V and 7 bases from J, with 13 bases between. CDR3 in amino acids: CASSEGDRSEKLFF. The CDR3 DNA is TGTGCCAGCAGCGAGGGAGACAGGTCTGAAAAACTGTTTTTT.

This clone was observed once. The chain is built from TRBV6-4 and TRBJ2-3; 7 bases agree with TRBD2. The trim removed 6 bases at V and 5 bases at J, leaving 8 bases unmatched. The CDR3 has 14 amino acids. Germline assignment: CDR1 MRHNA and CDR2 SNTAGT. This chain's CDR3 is CASSPNRGVDTQYF. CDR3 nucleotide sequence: TGTGCCAGCAGCCCTAACCGGGGGGTAGATACGCAGTATTTT.

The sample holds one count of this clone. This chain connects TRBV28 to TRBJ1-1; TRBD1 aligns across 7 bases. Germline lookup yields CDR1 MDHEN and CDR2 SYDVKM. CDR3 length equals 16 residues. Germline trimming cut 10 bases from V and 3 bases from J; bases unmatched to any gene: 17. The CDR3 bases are TGTGCCATCAAACCGACAGGGCGGGGGATGGACACTGAAGCTTTCTTT. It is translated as CAIKPTGRGMDTEAFF.

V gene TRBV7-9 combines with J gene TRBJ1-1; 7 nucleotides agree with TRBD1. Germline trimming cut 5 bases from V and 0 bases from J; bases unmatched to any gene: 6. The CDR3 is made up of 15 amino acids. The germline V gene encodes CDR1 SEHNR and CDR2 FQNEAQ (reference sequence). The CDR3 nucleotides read TGTGCCAGCAGCCCACAGGGGACGGTGAACACTGAAGCTTTCTTT. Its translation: CASSPQGTVNTEAFF.

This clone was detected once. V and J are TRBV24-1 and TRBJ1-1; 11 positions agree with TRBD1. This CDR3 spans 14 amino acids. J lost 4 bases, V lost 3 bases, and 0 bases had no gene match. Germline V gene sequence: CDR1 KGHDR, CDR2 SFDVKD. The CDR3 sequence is CATSDGQGATEAFF. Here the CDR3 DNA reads TGTGCCACCAGTGATGGACAGGGGGCCACTGAAGCTTTCTTT.

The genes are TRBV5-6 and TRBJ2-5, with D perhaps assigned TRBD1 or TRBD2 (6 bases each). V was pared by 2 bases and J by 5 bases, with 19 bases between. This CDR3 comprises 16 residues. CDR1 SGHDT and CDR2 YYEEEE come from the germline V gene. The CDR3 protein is CASSFTGAYGKETQYF. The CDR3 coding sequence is TGTGCCAGCAGCTTCACGGGGGCGTATGGTAAGGAGACCCAGTACTTC.

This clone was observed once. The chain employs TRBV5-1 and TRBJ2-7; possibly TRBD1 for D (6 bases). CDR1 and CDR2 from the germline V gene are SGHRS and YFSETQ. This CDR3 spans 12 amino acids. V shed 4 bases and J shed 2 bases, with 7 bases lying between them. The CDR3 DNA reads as TGCGCCAGCAGCCGGGACACCTACGAGCAGTACTTC. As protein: CASSRDTYEQYF.

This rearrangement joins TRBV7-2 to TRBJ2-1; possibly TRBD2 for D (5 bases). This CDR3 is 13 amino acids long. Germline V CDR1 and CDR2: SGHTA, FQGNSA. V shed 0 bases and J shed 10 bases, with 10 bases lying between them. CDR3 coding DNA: TGTGCCAGCAGCTTAGCGACCGGCGGGGAGCAGTTCTTC. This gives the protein CASSLATGGEQFF.

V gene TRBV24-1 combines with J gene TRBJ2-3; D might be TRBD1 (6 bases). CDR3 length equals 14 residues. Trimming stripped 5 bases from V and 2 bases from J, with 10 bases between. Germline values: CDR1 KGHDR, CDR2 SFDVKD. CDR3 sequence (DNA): TGTGCCACCAGTGCTTGGACAGACACAGATACGCAGTATTTT. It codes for CATSAWTDTDTQYF.

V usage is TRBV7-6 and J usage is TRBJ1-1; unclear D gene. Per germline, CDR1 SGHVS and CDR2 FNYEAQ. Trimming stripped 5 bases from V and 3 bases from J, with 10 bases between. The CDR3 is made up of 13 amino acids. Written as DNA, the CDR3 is TGTGCCAGCAGCAAGGACCGGGACACTGAAGCTTTCTTT. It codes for CASSKDRDTEAFF.

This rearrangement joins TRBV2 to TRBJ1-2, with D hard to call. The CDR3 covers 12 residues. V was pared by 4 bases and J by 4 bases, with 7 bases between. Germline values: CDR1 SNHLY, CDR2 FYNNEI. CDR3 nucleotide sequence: TGTGCCAGCAGTGCAGAGGCCTATGGCTACACCTTC. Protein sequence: CASSAEAYGYTF.

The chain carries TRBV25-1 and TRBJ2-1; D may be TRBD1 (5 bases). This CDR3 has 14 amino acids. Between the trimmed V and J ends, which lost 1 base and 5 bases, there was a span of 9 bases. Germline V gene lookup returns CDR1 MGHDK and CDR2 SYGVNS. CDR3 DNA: TGTGCCAGCAGTGAATGGTCCAGGGACAATGAGCAGTTCTTC. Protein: CASSEWSRDNEQFF. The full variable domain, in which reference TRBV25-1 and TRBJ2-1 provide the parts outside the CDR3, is EADIYQTPRYLVIGTGKKITLECSQTMGHDKMYWYQQDPGMELHLIHYSYGVNSTEKGDLSSESTVSRIRTEHFPLTLESARPSHTSQYLCASSEWSRDNEQFFGPGTRLTVL.

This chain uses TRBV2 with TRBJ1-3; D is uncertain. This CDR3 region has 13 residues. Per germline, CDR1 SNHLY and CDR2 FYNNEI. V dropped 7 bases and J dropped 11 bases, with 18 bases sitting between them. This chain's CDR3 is CASILDGRRAIYF. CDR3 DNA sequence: TGTGCCAGCATCCTAGACGGGAGGAGAGCCATATATTTT.

This CDR3 is CSAGRGQLYGYTF. The DNA of the CDR3 is TGCAGCGCCGGAAGGGGACAACTCTATGGCTACACCTTC. V and J are TRBV29-1 and TRBJ1-2, with a possible D match to TRBD1 (6 bases). The CDR3 has 13 amino acids. Trimming removed 7 bases at V and 4 bases at J, with 16 bases between. CDR1 and CDR2 (germline): SQVTM, ANQGSEA.

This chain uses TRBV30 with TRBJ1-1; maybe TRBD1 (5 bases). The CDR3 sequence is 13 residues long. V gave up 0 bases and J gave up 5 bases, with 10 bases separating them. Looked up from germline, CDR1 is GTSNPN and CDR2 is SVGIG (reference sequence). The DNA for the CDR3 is TGTGCCTGGAGTGTAGGACATTCTACTGAAGCTTTCTTT. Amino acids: CAWSVGHSTEAFF.

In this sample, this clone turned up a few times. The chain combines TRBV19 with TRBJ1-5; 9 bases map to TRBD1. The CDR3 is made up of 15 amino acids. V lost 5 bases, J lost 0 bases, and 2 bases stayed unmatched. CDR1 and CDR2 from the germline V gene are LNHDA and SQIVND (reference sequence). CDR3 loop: CASSWTGDSNQPQHF. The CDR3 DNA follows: TGTGCCAGTAGTTGGACAGGGGATAGCAATCAGCCCCAGCATTTT.

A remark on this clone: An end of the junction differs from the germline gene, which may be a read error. CDR3 nucleotide sequence: TGTGCCAGCAGCCTGGGCGACGCCAGGGTAATCTTT. It translates to CASSLGDARVIF. The chain is built from TRBV7-9 and TRBJ1-1, with a possible D match to TRBD1 (5 bases). CDR1 and CDR2 (germline): SEHNR, FQNEAQ (reference sequence). The CDR3 extends over 12 amino acids.

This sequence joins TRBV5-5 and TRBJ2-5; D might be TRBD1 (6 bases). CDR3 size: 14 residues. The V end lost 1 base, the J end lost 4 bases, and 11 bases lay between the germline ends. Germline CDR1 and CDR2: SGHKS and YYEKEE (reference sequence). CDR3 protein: CASSLSTGLETQYF. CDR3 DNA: TGTGCCAGCAGCTTGAGTACAGGGTTAGAGACCCAGTACTTC.

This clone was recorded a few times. Written as DNA, the CDR3 is TGTGCCAGCACCGGACCGGACACCGACAACTCTGGGGCCAACGTCCTGACTTTC. As protein: CASTGPDTDNSGANVLTF. J is TRBJ2-6 and V is TRBV5-8; tentative D call: TRBD1 (5 bases). Germline CDR1 SGHTS, CDR2 YDEGEE. V gave up 6 bases and J gave up 0 bases, with 19 bases separating them. The CDR3 is made up of 18 amino acids.

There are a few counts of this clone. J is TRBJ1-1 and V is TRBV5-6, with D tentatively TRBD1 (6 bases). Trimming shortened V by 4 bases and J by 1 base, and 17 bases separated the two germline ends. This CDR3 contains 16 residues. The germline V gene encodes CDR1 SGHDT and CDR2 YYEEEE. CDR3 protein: CASSRQGGGENTEAFF. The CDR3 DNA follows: TGTGCCAGCAGCCGACAAGGGGGAGGGGAGAACACTGAAGCTTTCTTT.

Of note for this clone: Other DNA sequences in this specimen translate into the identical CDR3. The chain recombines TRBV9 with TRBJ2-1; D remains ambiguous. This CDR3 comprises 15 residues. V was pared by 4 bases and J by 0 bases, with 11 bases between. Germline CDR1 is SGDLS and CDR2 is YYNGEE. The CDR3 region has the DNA TGTGCCAGCAGCCCTACACCGAGCTCCTACAATGAGCAGTTCTTC. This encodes CASSPTPSSYNEQFF.

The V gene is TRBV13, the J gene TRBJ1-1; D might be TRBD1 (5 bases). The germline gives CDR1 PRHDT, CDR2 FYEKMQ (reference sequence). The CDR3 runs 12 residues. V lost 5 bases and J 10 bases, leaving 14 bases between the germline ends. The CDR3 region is CASSAGTNGAFF. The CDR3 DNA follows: TGTGCCAGCAGCGCTGGGACCAATGGAGCTTTCTTT.

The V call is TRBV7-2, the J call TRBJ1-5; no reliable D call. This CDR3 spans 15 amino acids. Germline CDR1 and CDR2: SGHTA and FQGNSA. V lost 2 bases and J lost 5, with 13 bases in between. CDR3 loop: CASSLTTSPHQPQHF. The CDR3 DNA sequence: TGTGCCAGCAGCTTAACGACCAGCCCTCATCAGCCCCAGCATTTT.

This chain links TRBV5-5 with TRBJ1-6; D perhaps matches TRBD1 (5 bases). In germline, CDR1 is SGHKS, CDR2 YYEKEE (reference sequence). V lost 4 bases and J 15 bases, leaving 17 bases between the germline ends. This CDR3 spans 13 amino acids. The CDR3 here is CASSLTSRGGLHF. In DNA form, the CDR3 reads TGTGCCAGCAGCCTAACGAGTAGGGGAGGCCTCCACTTT.